This TCR beta chain was sequenced in a study of control samples from healthy donors and cancer patients. The protocol was immunoSEQ multiplex PCR, while the TCRdb copy is restricted to in-frame clones and leaves out a portion. The table has fewer than 95,000 clones, 86% seen once. The germline V gene has CDR1 MNHEY and CDR2 SMNVEV (reference sequence). Trimming removed 5 bases at V and 5 bases at J, with 15 bases between. The CDR3 is made up of 14 amino acids. The clonotype originates from a man under 40 in good health. The rearrangement joins TRBV27 to TRBJ2-5; a weak D match, TRBD2 (5 bases). Sequences were obtained from blood. CDR3 sequence: CASSPGLSPETQYF. In DNA, the CDR3 is TGTGCCAGCAGTCCTGGACTTTCTCCGGAGACCCAGTACTTC.